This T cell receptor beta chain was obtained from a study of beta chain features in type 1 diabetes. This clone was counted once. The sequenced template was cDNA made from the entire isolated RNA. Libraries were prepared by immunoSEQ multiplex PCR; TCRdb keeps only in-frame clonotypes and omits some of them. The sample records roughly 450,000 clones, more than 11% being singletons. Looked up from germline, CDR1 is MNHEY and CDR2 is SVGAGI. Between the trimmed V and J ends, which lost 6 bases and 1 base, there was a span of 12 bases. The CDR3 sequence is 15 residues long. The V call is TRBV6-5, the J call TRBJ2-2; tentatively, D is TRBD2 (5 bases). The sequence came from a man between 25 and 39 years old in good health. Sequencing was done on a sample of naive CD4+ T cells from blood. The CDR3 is CASRILAENTGELFF. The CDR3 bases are TGTGCCAGCAGGATCCTAGCTGAGAACACCGGGGAGCTGTTTTTT.